This T cell receptor (beta chain) was retrieved from a study of beta chain features in type 1 diabetes. The overall study: The patients were much like the healthy donors in age, gender and cell yields. Whole-study results and caveats: Patients with type 1 diabetes showed fewer VDJ junction insertions and more deletions. In every one of the four CD4+ subsets, TCRB CDR3s were moderately but significantly shorter in Type 1 diabetes patients. A greater similarity of naive, central memory and Treg TCRB repertoires was seen among patients than among healthy donors.

Over 95% purity was reached by all sorted populations. TCRB transcripts that were expressed got sequenced, as all of the isolated RNA had been reverse transcribed. Some clones are missing from TCRdb's copy, which holds only in-frame ones; the method was immunoSEQ multiplex PCR. Altogether around 690,000 clones are present, approximately 13% being singletons, with the ten largest covering approximately 0.11%. There are a few counts of this clone. The antigen remains unidentified. This TCR came from a man aged 30-40 years with type 1 diabetes. Sequencing was carried out using naive CD4+ T cells from blood.

CDR3 bases: TGTGCCAGCAGTGAGACTAGCGGGGGGCGCACCTACGAGCAGTACTTC. It translates to CASSETSGGRTYEQYF. This sequence joins TRBV2 and TRBJ2-7; the match to TRBD2 covers 13 bases. V was pared by 3 bases and J by 2 bases, with 4 bases of the junction left unmatched. The germline gives CDR1 SNHLY, CDR2 FYNNEI. CDR3 size: 16 residues.